This is a list of T cell receptor beta chains from one sample in a study of T-cell memory formation after mild COVID-19. TCRdb re-called the 5' RACE reads through MiXCR, storing one row per CDR3 protein. The sample carries about half a million distinct CDR3 sequences, around a sixth recorded once. Sequences were obtained from PBMCs or a T cell subset sorted from them (not recorded which). These receptors were obtained from an adult woman who had mild COVID-19 (a few samples of this study predate the infection). Cell type and time point are not known. The CDR3 runs from the conserved cysteine through the conserved F or W. Fields, in order: clone size, J gene, D gene, V gene, CDR3 protein, CDR3 DNA. D genes are given only for firm matches. For some rows the clone size is stated as once, few or many, or as a class when expanded; others skip it.

>few|TRBJ2-5|TRBD2|TRBV10-2
CASQSGTSGAQETQYF
TGCGCCAGCCAGTCCGGGACTAGCGGGGCTCAAGAGACCCAGTACTTC
>many|TRBJ2-3|.|TRBV5-6
CASSRGQGSTDTQYF
TGTGCCAGCAGTAGGGGCCAGGGGAGCACAGATACGCAGTATTTT
>.|TRBJ2-2|.|TRBV19
CASSISLNSAGELFF
TGTGCCAGTAGTATTTCCCTGAACTCGGCCGGGGAGCTGTTTTTT
>few|TRBJ2-3|.|TRBV29-1
CSVDRSGRDTQYF
TGCAGCGTCGACCGGTCGGGGCGGGATACGCAGTATTTT
>.|TRBJ1-1|TRBD1|TRBV18
CASSPGQTREAFF
TGTGCCAGCTCACCGGGACAGACAAGAGAAGCTTTCTTT
>few|TRBJ2-1|TRBD2|TRBV2
CASRVSRDYSYNEQFF
TGTGCCAGCAGAGTAAGCCGGGACTACTCCTACAATGAGCAGTTCTTC
>.|TRBJ1-1|.|TRBV19
CASSIDRGHSEAFF
TGTGCCAGTAGTATAGATCGGGGGCACTCTGAAGCTTTCTTT
>few|TRBJ2-7|TRBD2|TRBV4-3
CASSQGLEAYEQYF
TGCGCCAGCAGCCAGGGACTAGAGGCCTACGAGCAGTACTTC
>few|TRBJ2-1|.|TRBV7-2
CASSLSISGTYNEQFF
TGTGCCAGCAGCTTAAGTATCTCGGGGACCTACAATGAGCAGTTCTTC
>.|TRBJ2-1|TRBD2|TRBV30
CAWSRDYSLGEQFF
TGTGCCTGGAGTCGGGACTATTCCCTCGGTGAGCAGTTCTTC
>few|TRBJ1-2|TRBD1|TRBV4-1
CASSQDDSGTAYGYTF
TGCGCCAGCAGCCAAGACGACTCCGGGACAGCCTATGGCTACACCTTC
>few|TRBJ1-1|.|TRBV12-5
CASGLEENTEAFF
TGTGCTAGTGGTTTGGAAGAAAACACTGAAGCTTTCTTT
>.|TRBJ2-7|.|TRBV3-1
CASSQVQGRGSYEQYF
TGTGCCAGCAGCCAAGTCCAGGGCAGGGGTTCCTACGAGCAGTACTTC
>.|TRBJ1-1|.|TRBV5-1
CASSLARGGTEAFF
TGCGCCAGCAGCTTGGCCAGGGGAGGGACTGAAGCTTTCTTT
>.|TRBJ2-7|TRBD2|TRBV6-4
CASKYSSGRAPREQYF
TGTGCCAGCAAGTACTCCAGCGGGAGGGCCCCTCGAGAGCAGTACTTC
>few|TRBJ1-2|.|TRBV3-1
CASSQDNSPNYGYTF
TGTGCCAGCAGCCAAGATAACAGTCCTAACTATGGCTACACCTTC
>many|TRBJ2-2|.|TRBV20-1
CSARDSRRGTGELFF
TGCAGTGCTAGAGATTCCAGGAGGGGCACCGGGGAGCTGTTTTTT
>many|TRBJ2-7|.|TRBV11-2
CASSLVEAGEQYF
TGTGCCAGCAGCTTAGTTGAGGCGGGCGAGCAGTACTTC
>.|TRBJ1-2|.|TRBV7-3
CASSPTGTMEGYTF
TGTGCCAGCAGCCCGACAGGAACGATGGAGGGCTACACCTTC
>.|TRBJ2-5|.|TRBV5-1
CASSLNQGRETQYF
TGCGCCAGCAGCTTGAACCAGGGCCGGGAGACCCAGTACTTC
>few|TRBJ2-7|TRBD1|TRBV7-2
CASSTGTGLWQYF
TGTGCCAGCAGCACCGGGACAGGGCTGTGGCAGTACTTC
>.|TRBJ1-1|.|TRBV5-5
CASSLAHQNTEAFF
TGTGCCAGCAGCTTGGCCCACCAGAACACTGAAGCTTTCTTT
>few|TRBJ2-5|.|TRBV7-2
CASSLGSSQYF
TGTGCCAGCAGCTTAGGGAGTTCCCAGTACTTC
>.|TRBJ2-5|.|TRBV12-3/TRBV12-4
CASSFGELQETQYF
TGTGCCAGCAGTTTCGGGGAGCTCCAAGAGACCCAGTACTTC
>.|TRBJ2-7|.|TRBV12-3/TRBV12-4
CASSLEGGNAYEQYF
TGTGCCAGCAGTTTAGAAGGCGGGAACGCCTACGAGCAGTACTTC
>.|TRBJ1-5|TRBD1|TRBV7-8
CASSLPTGDQPQHF
TGTGCCAGCAGTCTACCGACAGGGGATCAGCCCCAGCATTTT
>.|TRBJ2-2|.|TRBV5-4
CASSLDDTGELFF
TGTGCCAGCAGCTTGGATGACACCGGGGAGCTGTTTTTT
>.|TRBJ1-2|.|TRBV19
CASSIDRSNYGYTF
TGTGCCAGTAGTATAGATCGCTCTAACTATGGCTACACCTTC
>few|TRBJ2-3|.|TRBV29-1
CSVEGADTQYF
TGCAGCGTTGAGGGGGCAGATACGCAGTATTTT
>.|TRBJ2-2|.|TRBV30
CAWSVLETGELFF
TGTGCCTGGAGTGTACTGGAGACCGGGGAGCTGTTTTTT
>few|TRBJ2-3|TRBD2|TRBV2
CASSEGGLAGGDTQYF
TGTGCCAGCAGTGAGGGGGGACTAGCGGGAGGAGATACGCAGTATTTT
>few|TRBJ2-1|.|TRBV24-1
CATSDPTPSSRTYNEQFF
TGTGCCACCAGTGACCCCACCCCTTCTAGCAGAACCTACAATGAGCAGTTCTTC
>.|TRBJ2-2|.|TRBV7-8
CASSLVRERTGELFF
TGTGCCAGCAGCTTAGTACGAGAGCGAACCGGGGAGCTGTTTTTT
>few|TRBJ1-2|TRBD1|TRBV4-3
CASRPTGEGTYGYTF
TGCGCCAGCAGACCTACAGGGGAGGGAACCTATGGCTACACCTTC
>.|TRBJ1-5|.|TRBV2
CASSERGFSNQPQHF
TGTGCCAGCAGTGAACGGGGATTTAGCAATCAGCCCCAGCATTTT
>.|TRBJ2-3|.|TRBV18
CASSPMGADTQYF
TGTGCCAGCTCACCAATGGGGGCAGATACGCAGTATTTT
>.|TRBJ2-3|.|TRBV7-6
CASSFGWGQADTQYF
TGTGCCAGCAGCTTCGGCTGGGGGCAGGCAGATACGCAGTATTTT
>.|TRBJ2-7|.|TRBV30
CAWIRRGSEQYF
TGTGCCTGGATCAGAAGGGGTTCCGAGCAGTACTTC
>.|TRBJ2-1|TRBD2|TRBV5-1
CASSRRDYYNEQFF
TGCGCCAGCAGCAGAAGGGACTACTACAATGAGCAGTTCTTC